Below, 30 T cell receptor beta chains from the same sample are listed, as sequenced in a study of cytomegalovirus exposure and HLA in healthy donors. The PCR was carried out with 60 Vbeta primers and 13 Jbeta primers. Data came from immunoSEQ multiplex PCR; TCRdb stores just in-frame clones and leaves some out. The table records 110,000 to 150,000 clones, roughly three quarters of them present only once. The specimen sequenced was PBMCs. The source is a man aged 60-69 years in good health and CMV-seronegative.

The CDR3 DNA reads as TGCGCCAGCAGCCAAGATTTCGGGGCAGGGGGCGACTACGAGCAGTACTTC. Translated: CASSQDFGAGGDYEQYF. This rearrangement joins TRBV4-3 to TRBJ2-7; 8 positions match TRBD1. The CDR3 spans 17 residues. In germline, CDR1 is LGHNA, CDR2 YSLEER. Germline trimming cut 0 bases from V and 3 bases from J; bases unmatched to any gene: 10.

The chain joins TRBV6-1 to TRBJ2-5, with D unclear. Germline-derived CDR1 and CDR2 are MNHNS and SASEGT. This CDR3 comprises 13 residues. Trimming left V 7 bases short and J 4 bases short, with 13 bases between. The CDR3 reads CASTDEVVETQYF. The CDR3 DNA is TGTGCCAGCACCGATGAGGTAGTAGAGACCCAGTACTTC.

This chain links TRBV2 with TRBJ2-5; 13 bases match TRBD2. V lost 1 base and J lost 2; bases outside the gene matches: 4. Germline V gene data show CDR1 as SNHLY and CDR2 as FYNNEI. The CDR3 extends over 17 amino acids. CDR3 protein: CASSEDGTSGIQETQYF. CDR3 coding DNA: TGTGCCAGCAGTGAAGATGGGACTAGCGGGATACAAGAGACCCAGTACTTC.

The gene calls are TRBV6-5 and TRBJ2-4; TRBD2 might be the D (5 bases). The V end was cut by 5 bases, the J end by 12 bases, with 20 bases between. Germline CDR1 MNHEY, CDR2 SVGAGI. The CDR3 totals 14 residues. The CDR3 nucleotides read TGTGCCAGCAGTGAGGAGCTCTCGGGGTACACTCAGTACTTC. Translated, it gives CASSEELSGYTQYF.

This rearrangement joins TRBV6-5 to TRBJ2-7; D is uncertain. Germline V gene data show CDR1 as MNHEY and CDR2 as SVGAGI. This CDR3 comprises 15 residues. V shed 6 bases and J shed 3 bases, with 18 bases lying between them. The CDR3 spells CASSRPLMADYEQYF. The CDR3 DNA follows: TGTGCCAGCAGCCGCCCGCTAATGGCGGACTACGAGCAGTACTTC.

The rearrangement uses TRBV19 and TRBJ1-4, with TRBD1 as a possible D gene (6 bases). This CDR3 has 16 amino acids. Trimming took 5 bases from V and 7 from J, leaving 20 bases between them. Germline values: CDR1 LNHDA, CDR2 SQIVND (reference sequence). In DNA, the CDR3 is TGTGCCAGTAGTTCTCGTCCATCCGGGACAATTGAAAAACTGTTTTTT. Its translation: CASSSRPSGTIEKLFF.

The chain uses TRBV19 and TRBJ1-3; D is uncertain. The CDR3 covers 16 residues. V shed 8 bases and J shed 0 bases, with 17 bases lying between them. The germline V gene encodes CDR1 LNHDA and CDR2 SQIVND (reference sequence). The CDR3 protein is CASLLDGISSGNTIYF. Written as DNA, the CDR3 is TGTGCCAGTCTCCTCGACGGGATCTCCTCTGGAAACACCATATATTTT.

The chain couples TRBV5-4 to TRBJ2-2; D unresolved. From germline, CDR1 is SGHNT and CDR2 YYREEE (reference sequence). The CDR3 spans 13 residues. The germline V and J ends were trimmed by 0 bases and 10 bases, with 10 bases remaining between them. CDR3 sequence: CASSLGGKEELFF. The CDR3 bases are TGTGCCAGCAGCTTGGGAGGAAAGGAGGAGCTGTTTTTT. The complete variable domain, with remaining parts taken from reference TRBV5-4 and TRBJ2-2, reads ETGVTQSPTHLIKTRGQQVTLRCSSQSGHNTVSWYQQALGQGPQFIFQYYREEENGRGNFPPRFSGLQFPNYSSELNVNALELDDSALYLCASSLGGKEELFFGEGSRLTVL.

This clone was found once. This chain links TRBV27 with TRBJ1-1, with 9 bases lining up with TRBD1. J lost 4 bases, V lost 5 bases, and 8 bases had no gene match. The germline V gene has CDR1 MNHEY and CDR2 SMNVEV (reference sequence). The CDR3 has 15 residues. The CDR3 DNA reads as TGTGCCAGCAGTAGGCCGAGGGACAGGGTCACTGAAGCTTTCTTT. Protein sequence: CASSRPRDRVTEAFF.

This clone was counted ten times or more. The chain joins TRBV6-5 to TRBJ1-1, with 7 bases aligning to TRBD1. The germline V gene has CDR1 MNHEY and CDR2 SVGAGI. V lost 0 bases to trimming and J lost 1 base; unmatched junction nucleotides: 2. This CDR3 is built from 15 residues. CDR3 bases: TGTGCCAGCAGTTACTCTGGGACAGAGAACACTGAAGCTTTCTTT. Protein sequence: CASSYSGTENTEAFF.

V is TRBV2 and J is TRBJ1-1; no clear D. The CDR3 runs 12 residues. The germline V and J ends were trimmed by 4 bases and 10 bases, with 13 bases remaining between them. CDR1 and CDR2 (germline): SNHLY, FYNNEI. The CDR3 protein is CASSVQVLGAFF. CDR3 in DNA: TGTGCCAGCAGTGTCCAGGTTTTGGGAGCTTTCTTT.

The rearrangement joins TRBV6-5 to TRBJ2-2; weak D call: TRBD1 (5 bases). Germline V gives CDR1 MNHEY, CDR2 SVGAGI. The CDR3 length is 14 residues. V dropped 7 bases and J dropped 5 bases, with 14 bases sitting between them. CDR3 sequence reads: CASKAPGSTGELFF. As DNA, the CDR3 is TGTGCCAGCAAAGCCCCAGGGTCGACCGGGGAGCTGTTTTTT.

The chain has TRBV5-1 and TRBJ2-1, with 9 bases that match TRBD2. Germline CDR1 SGHRS, CDR2 YFSETQ. The CDR3 extends over 17 amino acids. V trimming: 4 bases; J trimming: 6 bases; junction bases outside the gene matches: 14. The CDR3 nucleotides are TGCGCCAGCAGCACTCTTGTAGGCGGCGGGGGGGGCAATGAGCAGTTCTTC. Amino acid sequence: CASSTLVGGGGGNEQFF.

The chain uses TRBV5-1 and TRBJ2-2; the match to TRBD1 covers 10 bases. This CDR3 is built from 15 residues. Germline-derived CDR1 and CDR2 are SGHRS and YFSETQ. J was trimmed by 7 bases and V by 4 bases; bases with no gene match: 7. CDR3 sequence reads: CASSRVTGGIGELFF. DNA of the CDR3: TGCGCCAGCAGCAGAGTGACAGGGGGCATCGGGGAGCTGTTTTTT.

V gene TRBV28 combines with J gene TRBJ2-7, with 8 bases that match TRBD1. CDR1 is MDHEN and CDR2 is SYDVKM in the germline V gene. Germline trimming cut 8 bases from V and 6 bases from J; bases unmatched to any gene: 24. This CDR3 spans 18 amino acids. The CDR3 DNA follows: TGTGCCAGCCTGGGATCCCAAGGGCGGGACAGGATCCTGGGCGAGCAGTACTTC. This sequence encodes CASLGSQGRDRILGEQYF. Based on the CDR3 plus reference TRBV28 and TRBJ2-7, the full variable domain is DVKVTQSSRYLVKRTGEKVFLECVQDMDHENMFWYRQDPGLGLRLIYFSYDVKMKEKGDIPEGYSVSREKKERFSLILESASTNQTSMYLCASLGSQGRDRILGEQYFGPGTRLTVT.

Here the CDR3 DNA reads TGTGCCAGCAGGTCGGTTGCGACTGAAGCTTTCTTT. Amino acid sequence: CASRSVATEAFF. The chain uses TRBV28 and TRBJ1-1; D is ambiguous. CDR1 MDHEN and CDR2 SYDVKM come from the germline V gene. V lost 6 bases to trimming and J lost 5 bases, with 10 bases between them. The CDR3 consists of 12 residues. The entire variable domain, with the rest obtained from reference TRBV28 and TRBJ1-1, is as follows: DVKVTQSSRYLVKRTGEKVFLECVQDMDHENMFWYRQDPGLGLRLIYFSYDVKMKEKGDIPEGYSVSREKKERFSLILESASTNQTSMYLCASRSVATEAFFGQGTRLTVV.

This clone turned up a few times. The chain is built from TRBV7-9 and TRBJ1-1, with a possible D match to TRBD1 (6 bases). The CDR3 is 15 amino acids. Germline V gives CDR1 SEHNR, CDR2 FQNEAQ (reference sequence). Trimming removed 1 base at V and 1 base at J, with 10 bases between. In nucleotides, the CDR3 is TGTGCCAGCAGCTTAGGTGGACAGCAGAACACTGAAGCTTTCTTT. Amino acid sequence: CASSLGGQQNTEAFF.

The genes are TRBV9 and TRBJ2-2; 9 bases map to TRBD2. This CDR3 comprises 17 residues. Germline CDR1 and CDR2: SGDLS and YYNGEE. J lost 6 bases, V lost 4 bases, and 13 bases had no gene match. CDR3 loop: CASSPSHGLAGPGELFF. CDR3 in DNA: TGTGCCAGCAGCCCAAGCCATGGGCTAGCGGGACCCGGGGAGCTGTTTTTT.

The rearrangement links TRBV5-1 to TRBJ1-2; D might be TRBD1 (6 bases). CDR3 size: 14 residues. With 0 bases removed from V and 3 bases from J, the gap between germline ends came to 9 bases. Germline CDR1 SGHRS, CDR2 YFSETQ. In DNA, the CDR3 is TGCGCCAGCAGCTTGGATGGGGGCCACTATGGCTACACCTTC. This sequence encodes CASSLDGGHYGYTF.

The V call is TRBV6-5, the J call TRBJ1-2; D not certain. Germline V gene sequence: CDR1 MNHEY, CDR2 SVGAGI. The CDR3 runs to 14 residues. V lost 5 bases to trimming and J lost 5 bases, with 15 bases between them. The CDR3, as DNA: TGTGCCAGCAGTACTGGTTTGTGGACTTATGGCTACACCTTC. Protein product: CASSTGLWTYGYTF.

This chain uses TRBV7-6 with TRBJ1-5; D call uncertain. The germline CDR1 and CDR2 sequences are SGHVS and FNYEAQ. This CDR3 contains 15 residues. The V gene lost 2 bases and the J gene lost 2 bases, with 10 bases spanning the gap. CDR3 sequence reads: CASSLSPGGNQPQHF. The DNA for the CDR3 is TGTGCCAGCAGCTTAAGTCCGGGTGGCAATCAGCCCCAGCATTTT.

CDR3 DNA sequence: TGTGCCAGCAGCGGGCCGAGGGCGCGTACCGGGGAGCTGTTTTTT. Translation gives CASSGPRARTGELFF. The chain uses TRBV5-6 and TRBJ2-2, with D perhaps matching TRBD2 (5 bases). V lost 4 bases and J 5 bases, leaving 15 bases between the germline ends. Germline CDR1 is SGHDT and CDR2 is YYEEEE. The CDR3 is 15 residues long.

V gene TRBV7-9 combines with J gene TRBJ2-3; 7 bases fit TRBD2. Germline CDR1 and CDR2: SEHNR and FQNEAQ (reference sequence). With V trimmed by 3 bases and J by 5 bases, 8 bases remained unmatched. CDR3 length: 15 amino acids. The CDR3 nucleotides are TGTGCCAGCAGCTTGCCGGTGTCTAGCGGAGATACGCAGTATTTT. As protein: CASSLPVSSGDTQYF.

This clone has only a few counts. The chain combines TRBV30 with TRBJ1-1; D remains ambiguous. Germline V gene sequence: CDR1 GTSNPN, CDR2 SVGIG (reference sequence). The CDR3 sequence is 13 residues long. V was shortened by 5 bases and J by 6 bases, with 16 bases between the two germline ends. CDR3 DNA: TGTGCCTGGGCAAATGGAGGGAGGGCTGAAGCTTTCTTT. Its protein product is CAWANGGRAEAFF. Supplemented by reference TRBV30 and TRBJ1-1, the full variable domain reads SQTIHQWPATLVQPVGSPLSLECTVEGTSNPNLYWYRQAAGRGLQLLFYSVGIGQISSEVPQNLSASRPQDRQFILSSKKLLLSDSGFYLCAWANGGRAEAFFGQGTRLTVV.

V gene TRBV6-5 combines with J gene TRBJ1-1; 7 bases line up with TRBD1. From germline, CDR1 is MNHEY and CDR2 SVGAGI. Trimming cost V 5 bases and J 1 base; bases outside gene matches: 1. CDR3 length: 13 amino acids. The DNA for the CDR3 is TGTGCCAGCAGTAGGGGGCGGAACACTGAAGCTTTCTTT. Translation gives CASSRGRNTEAFF.

The chain is built from TRBV16 and TRBJ2-1; the match to TRBD1 covers 10 bases. V shed 1 base, J shed 0 bases, and the junction held 18 bases outside the gene matches. Germline V gene data show CDR1 as KGHSY and CDR2 as FQNENV. The CDR3 runs 22 residues. This chain's CDR3 is CASSQFSRGGQGLASSYNEQFF. The CDR3 coding sequence is TGTGCCAGCAGCCAATTCTCCCGAGGGGGACAGGGGCTTGCCAGCTCCTACAATGAGCAGTTCTTC.

V gene TRBV7-8 combines with J gene TRBJ2-3; 7 nucleotides match TRBD2. From germline, CDR1 is SGHVS and CDR2 FQNEAQ. V lost 0 bases and J lost 0; bases outside the gene matches: 0. This CDR3 is 15 amino acids long. The CDR3, as DNA: TGTGCCAGCAGCTTAGCGGGGGGGAGCACAGATACGCAGTATTTT. It codes for CASSLAGGSTDTQYF.

The chain is built from TRBV2 and TRBJ1-2; 10 nucleotides match TRBD1. V shed 8 bases and J 8 bases; nucleotides not matched to a gene: 8. Germline assignment: CDR1 SNHLY and CDR2 FYNNEI. The CDR3 runs 13 residues. CDR3 sequence: CASGGTGVWGYTF. The CDR3 coding sequence is TGTGCCAGCGGGGGGACAGGGGTTTGGGGCTACACCTTC.

The chain links TRBV5-4 to TRBJ1-1; D uncertain. The CDR3 sequence is 12 residues long. CDR1 is SGHNT and CDR2 is YYREEE in the germline V gene (reference sequence). V was pared by 10 bases and J by 2 bases, with 12 bases between. The CDR3 region has the DNA TGTGCCGCGGGGTGGGAAAACACTGAAGCTTTCTTT. Amino acids: CAAGWENTEAFF.

This sequence joins TRBV25-1 and TRBJ1-2, with D uncertain. The CDR3 covers 14 residues. Germline CDR1 reads MGHDK; CDR2 reads SYGVNS. Trimming shortened V by 0 bases and J by 8 bases, and 13 bases separated the two germline ends. CDR3 sequence reads: CASSEYGVAYGYTF. The CDR3 bases are TGTGCCAGCAGTGAATACGGGGTAGCCTACGGCTACACCTTC.